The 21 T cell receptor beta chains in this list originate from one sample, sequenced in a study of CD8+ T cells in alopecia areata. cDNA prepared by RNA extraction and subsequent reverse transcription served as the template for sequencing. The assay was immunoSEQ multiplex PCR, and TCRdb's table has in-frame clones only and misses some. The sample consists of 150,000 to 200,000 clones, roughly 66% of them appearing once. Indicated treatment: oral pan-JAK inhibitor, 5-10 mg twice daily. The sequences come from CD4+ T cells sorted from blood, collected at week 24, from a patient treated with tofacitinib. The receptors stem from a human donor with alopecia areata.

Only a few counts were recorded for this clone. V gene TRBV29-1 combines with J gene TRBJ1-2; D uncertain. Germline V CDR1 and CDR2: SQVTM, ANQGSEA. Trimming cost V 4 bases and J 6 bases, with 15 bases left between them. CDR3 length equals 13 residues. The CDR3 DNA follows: TGCAGCGTTGCCCCAGGCGTTCTTGATGGCTACACCTTC. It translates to CSVAPGVLDGYTF.

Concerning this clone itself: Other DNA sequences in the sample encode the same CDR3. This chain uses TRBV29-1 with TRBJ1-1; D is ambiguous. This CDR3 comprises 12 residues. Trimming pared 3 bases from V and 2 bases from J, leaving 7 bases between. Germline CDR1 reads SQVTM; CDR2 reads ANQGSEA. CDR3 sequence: CSVEVGNTEAFF. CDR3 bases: TGCAGCGTTGAGGTTGGTAACACTGAAGCTTTCTTT.

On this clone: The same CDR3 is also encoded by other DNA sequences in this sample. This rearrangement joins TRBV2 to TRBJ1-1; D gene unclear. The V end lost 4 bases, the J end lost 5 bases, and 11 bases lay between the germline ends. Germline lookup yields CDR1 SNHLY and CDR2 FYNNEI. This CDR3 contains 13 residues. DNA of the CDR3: TGTGCCAGCAGTGCGGCCCGAGGGACTGAAGCTTTCTTT. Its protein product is CASSAARGTEAFF. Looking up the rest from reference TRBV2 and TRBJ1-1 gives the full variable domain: EPEVTQTPSHQVTQMGQEVILRCVPISNHLYFYWYRQILGQKVEFLVSFYNNEISEKSEIFDDQFSVERPDGSNFTLKIRSTKLEDSAMYFCASSAARGTEAFFGQGTRLTVV.

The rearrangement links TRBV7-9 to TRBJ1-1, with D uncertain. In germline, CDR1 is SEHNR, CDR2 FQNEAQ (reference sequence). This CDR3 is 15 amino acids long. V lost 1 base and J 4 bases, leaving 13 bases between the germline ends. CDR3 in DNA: TGTGCCAGCAGCTTAGACAAGGTTTGGACCACTGAAGCTTTCTTT. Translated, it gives CASSLDKVWTTEAFF.

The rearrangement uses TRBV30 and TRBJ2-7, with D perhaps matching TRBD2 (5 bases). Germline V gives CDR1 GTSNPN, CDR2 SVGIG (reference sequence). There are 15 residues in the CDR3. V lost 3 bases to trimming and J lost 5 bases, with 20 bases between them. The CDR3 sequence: CAWSSPRASGHEQYF. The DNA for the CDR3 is TGTGCCTGGAGCTCCCCGCGGGCCTCCGGCCACGAGCAGTACTTC.

Here the CDR3 DNA reads TGTGCCGCCAGCGTGGGGCTTCAGCCCCAGCATTTT. This gives the protein CAASVGLQPQHF. The rearrangement joins TRBV6-1 to TRBJ1-5, with D possibly matching TRBD1 (5 bases). Germline V gives CDR1 MNHNS, CDR2 SASEGT. The CDR3 loop spans 12 amino acids. V was shortened by 11 bases and J by 6 bases, with 14 bases between the two germline ends.

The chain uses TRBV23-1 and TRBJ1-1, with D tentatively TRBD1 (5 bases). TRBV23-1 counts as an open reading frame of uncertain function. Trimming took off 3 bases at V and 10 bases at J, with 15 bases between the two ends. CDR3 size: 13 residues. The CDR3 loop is CASSQPGHTPAFF. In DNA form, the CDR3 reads TGCGCCAGCAGTCAGCCGGGGCATACACCAGCTTTCTTT.

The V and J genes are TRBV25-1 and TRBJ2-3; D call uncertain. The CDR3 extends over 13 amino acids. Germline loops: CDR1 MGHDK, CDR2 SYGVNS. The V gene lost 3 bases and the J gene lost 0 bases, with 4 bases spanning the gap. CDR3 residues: CASSEASTDTQYF. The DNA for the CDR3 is TGTGCCAGCAGTGAGGCTAGCACAGATACGCAGTATTTT.

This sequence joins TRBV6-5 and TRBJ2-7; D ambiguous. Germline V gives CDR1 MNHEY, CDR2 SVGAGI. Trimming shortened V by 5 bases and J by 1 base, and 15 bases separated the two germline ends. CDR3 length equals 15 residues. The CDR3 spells CASSGSTTNSYEQYF. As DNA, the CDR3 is TGTGCCAGCAGTGGATCTACCACGAATTCCTACGAGCAGTACTTC.

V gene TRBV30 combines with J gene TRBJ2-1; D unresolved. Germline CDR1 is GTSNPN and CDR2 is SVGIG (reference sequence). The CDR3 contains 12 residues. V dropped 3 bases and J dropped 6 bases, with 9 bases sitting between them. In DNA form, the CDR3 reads TGTGCCTGGAGGGGTCCTCTCAATGAGCAGTTCTTC. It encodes CAWRGPLNEQFF.

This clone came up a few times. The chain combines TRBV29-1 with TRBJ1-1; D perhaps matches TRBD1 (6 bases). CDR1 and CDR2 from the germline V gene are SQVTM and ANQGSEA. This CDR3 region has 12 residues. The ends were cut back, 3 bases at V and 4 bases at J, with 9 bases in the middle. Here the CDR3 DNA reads TGCAGCGTTGATAGGGGGGTCACTGAAGCTTTCTTT. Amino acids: CSVDRGVTEAFF.

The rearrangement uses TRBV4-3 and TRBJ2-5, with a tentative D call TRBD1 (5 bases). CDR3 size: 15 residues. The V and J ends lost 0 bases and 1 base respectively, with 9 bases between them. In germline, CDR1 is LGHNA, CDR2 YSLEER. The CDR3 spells CASSQDSGIQETQYF. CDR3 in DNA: TGCGCCAGCAGCCAAGATTCAGGGATCCAAGAGACCCAGTACTTC.

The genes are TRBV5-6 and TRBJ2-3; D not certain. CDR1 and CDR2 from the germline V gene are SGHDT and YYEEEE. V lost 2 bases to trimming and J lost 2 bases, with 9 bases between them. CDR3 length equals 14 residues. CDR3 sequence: CASSFRTTTDTQYF. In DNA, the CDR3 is TGTGCCAGCAGCTTTCGGACCACCACAGATACGCAGTATTTT.

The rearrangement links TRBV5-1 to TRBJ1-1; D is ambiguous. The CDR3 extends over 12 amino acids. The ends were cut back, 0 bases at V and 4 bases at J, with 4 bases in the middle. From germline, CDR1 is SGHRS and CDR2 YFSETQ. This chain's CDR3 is CASSLVGTEAFF. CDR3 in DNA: TGCGCCAGCAGCTTGGTCGGCACTGAAGCTTTCTTT. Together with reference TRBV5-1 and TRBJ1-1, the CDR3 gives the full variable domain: KAGVTQTPRYLIKTRGQQVTLSCSPISGHRSVSWYQQTPGQGLQFLFEYFSETQRNKGNFPGRFSGRQFSNSRSEMNVSTLELGDSALYLCASSLVGTEAFFGQGTRLTVV.

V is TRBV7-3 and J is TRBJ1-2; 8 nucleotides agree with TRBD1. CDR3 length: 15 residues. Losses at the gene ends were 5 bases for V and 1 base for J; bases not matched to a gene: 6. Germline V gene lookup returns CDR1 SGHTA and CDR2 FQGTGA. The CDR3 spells CASSPQGAGNYGYTF. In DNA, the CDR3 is TGTGCCAGCAGCCCCCAGGGGGCTGGTAACTATGGCTACACCTTC.

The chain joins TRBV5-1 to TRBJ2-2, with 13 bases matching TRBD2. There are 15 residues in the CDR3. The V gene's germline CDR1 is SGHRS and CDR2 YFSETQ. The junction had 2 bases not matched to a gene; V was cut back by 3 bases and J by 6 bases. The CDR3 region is CASSYGLAGAGELFF. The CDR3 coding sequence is TGCGCCAGCAGCTACGGACTAGCGGGGGCCGGGGAGCTGTTTTTT.

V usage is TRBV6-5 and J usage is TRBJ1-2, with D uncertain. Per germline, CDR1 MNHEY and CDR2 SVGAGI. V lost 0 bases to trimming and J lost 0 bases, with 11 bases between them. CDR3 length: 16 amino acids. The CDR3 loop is CASSYSKTGANYGYTF. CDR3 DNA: TGTGCCAGCAGTTACTCGAAGACTGGCGCTAACTATGGCTACACCTTC.

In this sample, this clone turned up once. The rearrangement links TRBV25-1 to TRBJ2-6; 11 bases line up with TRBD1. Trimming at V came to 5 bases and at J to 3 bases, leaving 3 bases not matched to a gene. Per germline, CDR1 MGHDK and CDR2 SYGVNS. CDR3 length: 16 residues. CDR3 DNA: TGTGCCAGCAGTTGGACAGGGGGCCATGGGGCCAACGTCCTGACTTTC. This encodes CASSWTGGHGANVLTF.

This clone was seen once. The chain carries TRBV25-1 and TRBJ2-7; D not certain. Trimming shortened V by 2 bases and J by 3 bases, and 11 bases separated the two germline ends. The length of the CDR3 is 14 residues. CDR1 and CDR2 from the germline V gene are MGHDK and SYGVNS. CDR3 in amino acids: CASSEHAVGYEQYF. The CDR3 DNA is TGTGCCAGCAGTGAACACGCGGTGGGCTACGAGCAGTACTTC.

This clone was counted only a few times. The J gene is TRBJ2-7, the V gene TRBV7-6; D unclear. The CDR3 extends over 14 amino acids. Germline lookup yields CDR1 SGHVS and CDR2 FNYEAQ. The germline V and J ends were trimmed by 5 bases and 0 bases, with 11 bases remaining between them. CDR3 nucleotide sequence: TGTGCCAGCAGCGGAACCAGGAGCTCCTACGAGCAGTACTTC. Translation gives CASSGTRSSYEQYF. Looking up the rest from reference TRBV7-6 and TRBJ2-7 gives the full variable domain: GAGVSQSPRYKVTKRGQDVALRCDPISGHVSLYWYRQALGQGPEFLTYFNYEAQQDKSGLPNDRFSAERPEGSISTLTIQRTEQRDSAMYRCASSGTRSSYEQYFGPGTRLTVT.

CDR3 nucleotides: TGTGCCACCAGCAGAGTAGTTGGGGTCGCATCTGGGGCCAACGTCCTGACTTTC. Its protein product is CATSRVVGVASGANVLTF. The chain combines TRBV15 with TRBJ2-6; D call uncertain. Germline lookup yields CDR1 LNHNV and CDR2 YYDKDF (reference sequence). The CDR3 contains 18 residues. The V end was cut by 1 base, the J end by 1 base, with 14 bases between.